This is a list of T cell receptor beta chains from one sample in a study of blood T cells in healthy people across ages. MiXCR was run by TCRdb on the 5' RACE reads, yielding one entry per CDR3 protein. The repertoire holds hundreds of thousands of distinct CDR3 sequences, around 30% seen once, with roughly 17% in the top ten. The source material was blood. These receptors came from a woman older than 75 in good health. The CDR3 runs from the conserved cysteine through the conserved F or W. The D gene is left open where the match is weak. Size is stated for part of the rows, as once, few or many counts, or as a class when the clone is expanded.

v_gene: TRBV28; abundance: -; d_gene: -; j_gene: TRBJ2-1; CDR3nt: TGTGCCAGCAGTTTACCCCCACTCGCCAATGGGCAGTTCTTC; CDR3aa: CASSLPPLANGQFF
v_gene: TRBV7-2; abundance: few; d_gene: -; j_gene: TRBJ1-3; CDR3nt: TGTGCCAGCAGCTTAGGACAGCCCTCCTCTGGAAACACCATATATTTT; CDR3aa: CASSLGQPSSGNTIYF
v_gene: TRBV7-2; abundance: many; d_gene: -; j_gene: TRBJ2-3; CDR3nt: TGTGCCAGCAGCTCCGGGGGATTAAGCGCAGATACGCAGTATTTT; CDR3aa: CASSSGGLSADTQYF
v_gene: TRBV15; abundance: once; d_gene: TRBD2; j_gene: TRBJ2-5; CDR3nt: TGTGCCACCGGCAGACTTAGCGGGGACAATGGGCAGTACTTC; CDR3aa: CATGRLSGDNGQYF
v_gene: TRBV18; abundance: many; d_gene: -; j_gene: TRBJ2-7; CDR3nt: TGTGCCAGCTCACCTCACCCCGCTTACGAGCAGTACTTC; CDR3aa: CASSPHPAYEQYF
v_gene: TRBV18; abundance: -; d_gene: -; j_gene: TRBJ1-2; CDR3nt: TGTGCCAGCTCTCACCAGGGCAGCCACGCTAACTATGGCTACACCTTC; CDR3aa: CASSHQGSHANYGYTF
v_gene: TRBV20-1; abundance: many; d_gene: TRBD2; j_gene: TRBJ2-5; CDR3nt: TGCAGTGCTAGAGTACTAGCGGGGGTCCAAGAGACCCAGTACTTC; CDR3aa: CSARVLAGVQETQYF
v_gene: TRBV6-2/TRBV6-3; abundance: many; d_gene: TRBD1; j_gene: TRBJ2-3; CDR3nt: TGTGCCAGCGAAACCGGACAGGCATTCACAGATACGCAGTATTTT; CDR3aa: CASETGQAFTDTQYF
v_gene: TRBV6-1; abundance: many; d_gene: -; j_gene: TRBJ1-2; CDR3nt: TGTGCCAGCAGTACCCGGGACGGCTCTAACTATGGCTACACCTTC; CDR3aa: CASSTRDGSNYGYTF
v_gene: TRBV7-9; abundance: many; d_gene: TRBD1; j_gene: TRBJ2-3; CDR3nt: TGTGCCAGCCCCCCGGACAGGGTATTACCTAGCACAGATACGCAGTATTTT; CDR3aa: CASPPDRVLPSTDTQYF
v_gene: TRBV12-3/TRBV12-4; abundance: once; d_gene: -; j_gene: TRBJ2-1; CDR3nt: TGTGCCTGCAGTTTTGTGAATGAGCAGTTCTTC; CDR3aa: CACSFVNEQFF
v_gene: TRBV3-1; abundance: -; d_gene: -; j_gene: TRBJ2-2; CDR3nt: TGTGCCAGCAGCCAAGCGGGAACAACGCTGCTAGACACCGGGGAGCTGTTTTTT; CDR3aa: CASSQAGTTLLDTGELFF
v_gene: TRBV12-3/TRBV12-4; abundance: many; d_gene: -; j_gene: TRBJ1-1; CDR3nt: TGTGCCAGCAGTTTAGGACAAGTCCAAACTGAAGCTTTCTTT; CDR3aa: CASSLGQVQTEAFF
v_gene: TRBV20-1; abundance: many; d_gene: -; j_gene: TRBJ2-5; CDR3nt: TGCAGTGCTAGGTTCGAGACCCAGTACTTC; CDR3aa: CSARFETQYF
v_gene: TRBV2; abundance: many; d_gene: -; j_gene: TRBJ2-3; CDR3nt: TGTGCCAGCCTTAGGGGCAGGAGCACAGATACGCAGTATTTT; CDR3aa: CASLRGRSTDTQYF
v_gene: TRBV7-9; abundance: many; d_gene: TRBD2; j_gene: TRBJ2-1; CDR3nt: TGTGCCAGCAGCTTAAGTCTAGCGGGGGCCCATTCCTACAATGAGCAGTTCTTC; CDR3aa: CASSLSLAGAHSYNEQFF
v_gene: TRBV12-3/TRBV12-4; abundance: many; d_gene: TRBD1; j_gene: TRBJ1-2; CDR3nt: TGTGCCAGCAGACCTGGGACAGGGGCTGGCTACACCTTC; CDR3aa: CASRPGTGAGYTF
v_gene: TRBV7-9; abundance: many; d_gene: -; j_gene: TRBJ1-1; CDR3nt: TGTGCCAGCTCACCAGACAGCATGAACACTGAAGCTTTCTTT; CDR3aa: CASSPDSMNTEAFF
v_gene: TRBV6-2/TRBV6-3; abundance: -; d_gene: -; j_gene: TRBJ1-1; CDR3nt: TGTGCCAGCAGCAATCCGGGGGGCACTGAAGCTTTCTTT; CDR3aa: CASSNPGGTEAFF
v_gene: TRBV7-9; abundance: -; d_gene: -; j_gene: TRBJ2-7; CDR3nt: TGTGCCAGCAGCTTAGGGGGCACGGGCGAGCAGTACTTC; CDR3aa: CASSLGGTGEQYF
v_gene: TRBV20-1; abundance: many; d_gene: -; j_gene: TRBJ1-1; CDR3nt: TGCAGTGCTTTCCCCTTTAACACTGAAGCTTTCTTT; CDR3aa: CSAFPFNTEAFF
v_gene: TRBV6-2/TRBV6-3; abundance: -; d_gene: -; j_gene: TRBJ2-2; CDR3nt: TGTGCCAGCAGTTACCATAACACGAACACCGGGGAGCTGTTTTTT; CDR3aa: CASSYHNTNTGELFF
v_gene: TRBV6-2/TRBV6-3; abundance: many; d_gene: -; j_gene: TRBJ2-7; CDR3nt: TGTGCCACCGAAGAGGACAAGACCTACGAGCAGTACTTC; CDR3aa: CATEEDKTYEQYF
v_gene: TRBV12-3/TRBV12-4; abundance: few; d_gene: TRBD1; j_gene: TRBJ2-3; CDR3nt: TGTGCCAGCAGTCACTCGGGACAGTTGGGAGCAGATACGCAGTATTTT; CDR3aa: CASSHSGQLGADTQYF
v_gene: TRBV10-2; abundance: -; d_gene: TRBD1; j_gene: TRBJ1-6; CDR3nt: TGCGCCAGCAGCACAGGGGGCAAATCACCCCTCCACTTT; CDR3aa: CASSTGGKSPLHF
v_gene: TRBV20-1; abundance: many; d_gene: TRBD2; j_gene: TRBJ2-7; CDR3nt: TGCAGTGCGAGGACTAGCGGGGGAGGCTACGAGCAGTACTTC; CDR3aa: CSARTSGGGYEQYF
v_gene: TRBV7-2; abundance: -; d_gene: -; j_gene: TRBJ2-6; CDR3nt: TGTGCCAGCACCTTCGGGGGCGCTGGGGCCAACGTCCTGACTTTC; CDR3aa: CASTFGGAGANVLTF
v_gene: TRBV12-3/TRBV12-4; abundance: -; d_gene: TRBD1; j_gene: TRBJ2-3; CDR3nt: TGTGCCAGCAGTTTAGACAGGGGGAAAGCAGATACGCAGTATTTT; CDR3aa: CASSLDRGKADTQYF
v_gene: TRBV7-6; abundance: many; d_gene: -; j_gene: TRBJ2-7; CDR3nt: TGTGCCAGCAGCCATTATCAAAGAAACGAGCAGTACTTC; CDR3aa: CASSHYQRNEQYF
v_gene: TRBV5-1; abundance: -; d_gene: TRBD1; j_gene: TRBJ2-4; CDR3nt: TGCGCCAGCAGCACGACAGGGGGCGAGGGCATTCAGTACTTC; CDR3aa: CASSTTGGEGIQYF
v_gene: TRBV12-3/TRBV12-4; abundance: many; d_gene: TRBD1; j_gene: TRBJ2-1; CDR3nt: TGTGCCAGCAGCCCCGGGACAGGAACTATCAATGAGCAGTTCTTC; CDR3aa: CASSPGTGTINEQFF
v_gene: TRBV10-2; abundance: few; d_gene: -; j_gene: TRBJ1-3; CDR3nt: TGCGCCAGCAGTGAGTCCGGAGGGGCCAACACCATATATTTT; CDR3aa: CASSESGGANTIYF
v_gene: TRBV7-2; abundance: -; d_gene: TRBD2; j_gene: TRBJ2-3; CDR3nt: TGTGCCAGCAGCCCTAAAAAGAGCGGGAGGGCCTCAGATACGCAGTATTTT; CDR3aa: CASSPKKSGRASDTQYF
v_gene: TRBV11-2; abundance: many; d_gene: -; j_gene: TRBJ2-5; CDR3nt: TGTGCCAGCAGCCACGACCAAGAGACCCAGTACTTC; CDR3aa: CASSHDQETQYF
v_gene: TRBV20-1; abundance: few; d_gene: -; j_gene: TRBJ2-2; CDR3nt: TGCAGTGCTCCCGGGCCCACCGGGGAGCTGTTTTTT; CDR3aa: CSAPGPTGELFF
v_gene: TRBV20-1; abundance: -; d_gene: TRBD2; j_gene: TRBJ2-3; CDR3nt: TGCAGTGCTCACACCCTACTTCTAGCGGGGGCAGATACGCAGTATTTT; CDR3aa: CSAHTLLLAGADTQYF
v_gene: TRBV7-6; abundance: many; d_gene: -; j_gene: TRBJ1-5; CDR3nt: TGTGCCAGCAGCCTCGGTACGGGGAAGGGCAATCAGCCCCAGCATTTT; CDR3aa: CASSLGTGKGNQPQHF
v_gene: TRBV5-8; abundance: -; d_gene: TRBD2; j_gene: TRBJ2-3; CDR3nt: TGTGCCGGCAGCTTCCATCTGGGGAGGGGAGATACGCAGTATTTT; CDR3aa: CAGSFHLGRGDTQYF
v_gene: TRBV7-7; abundance: many; d_gene: -; j_gene: TRBJ2-5; CDR3nt: TGTGCTAGCAGCTTAACACAGGGTCGCGTGGGTGAGACCCAGTACTTC; CDR3aa: CASSLTQGRVGETQYF
v_gene: TRBV6-2/TRBV6-3; abundance: few; d_gene: TRBD1; j_gene: TRBJ1-5; CDR3nt: TGTGCCAGCAGTTACTTACAGGGGATTCAGCCCCAGCATTTT; CDR3aa: CASSYLQGIQPQHF
v_gene: TRBV14; abundance: -; d_gene: -; j_gene: TRBJ2-5; CDR3nt: TGTGCCAGCAGTTCTAGTAGAGGCAGTCAAGAGACCCAGTACTTC; CDR3aa: CASSSSRGSQETQYF
v_gene: TRBV5-4; abundance: many; d_gene: TRBD2; j_gene: TRBJ2-1; CDR3nt: TGTGCCAGCAGCGGGACTAGCGGGAGCTCCTACAATGAGCAGTTCTTC; CDR3aa: CASSGTSGSSYNEQFF
v_gene: TRBV5-6; abundance: many; d_gene: -; j_gene: TRBJ2-1; CDR3nt: TGTGCCAGCAGCCGGCCTGGGGAGTACAGGGTTAGGGATGAGCAGTTCTTC; CDR3aa: CASSRPGEYRVRDEQFF
v_gene: TRBV7-9; abundance: -; d_gene: TRBD2; j_gene: TRBJ2-7; CDR3nt: TGTGCCAGCAGCACTCGACTAGCGGGAGTTGCCTACGAGCAGTACTTC; CDR3aa: CASSTRLAGVAYEQYF
v_gene: TRBV5-1; abundance: many; d_gene: TRBD2; j_gene: TRBJ2-3; CDR3nt: TGCGCCAGCAGCCCGACTAGCCTACCCACAGATACGCAGTATTTT; CDR3aa: CASSPTSLPTDTQYF
v_gene: TRBV5-1; abundance: few; d_gene: -; j_gene: TRBJ2-7; CDR3nt: TGCGCCAGCAGCTTCCCGGGGACCTCCGAGCAGTACTTC; CDR3aa: CASSFPGTSEQYF
v_gene: TRBV20-1; abundance: -; d_gene: TRBD1; j_gene: TRBJ1-2; CDR3nt: TGCAGTGCTAGTTCCCCTATCCGGGACAGGGTGGACTATGGCTACACCTTC; CDR3aa: CSASSPIRDRVDYGYTF
v_gene: TRBV5-5; abundance: many; d_gene: TRBD1; j_gene: TRBJ2-3; CDR3nt: TGTGCCAGTGGACCTTTCGACAGGGATGGCGCAGATACGCAGTATTTT; CDR3aa: CASGPFDRDGADTQYF
v_gene: TRBV6-5; abundance: -; d_gene: -; j_gene: TRBJ2-3; CDR3nt: TGTGCCAGCAGTTACTTGAAGCCAATCGAGGGCACAGATACGCAGTATTTT; CDR3aa: CASSYLKPIEGTDTQYF
v_gene: TRBV2; abundance: few; d_gene: -; j_gene: TRBJ2-5; CDR3nt: TGTGCCGGCCGGACAGATCAAGAGACCCAGTACTTC; CDR3aa: CAGRTDQETQYF
v_gene: TRBV27; abundance: many; d_gene: TRBD2; j_gene: TRBJ2-5; CDR3nt: TGTGCCAGCAGTTTATCGGGAGGGTACGGAGAGACCCAGTACTTC; CDR3aa: CASSLSGGYGETQYF
v_gene: TRBV5-1; abundance: many; d_gene: -; j_gene: TRBJ2-7; CDR3nt: TGCGCCAGCAGTTACGCGGGACAATCTATATACGAGCAGTACTTC; CDR3aa: CASSYAGQSIYEQYF
v_gene: TRBV7-2; abundance: -; d_gene: TRBD2; j_gene: TRBJ2-7; CDR3nt: TGTGCCAGCGTAGAACTAGCGGGGGACGTCGCGAACGAGCAGTACTTC; CDR3aa: CASVELAGDVANEQYF
v_gene: TRBV21-1; abundance: -; d_gene: -; j_gene: TRBJ2-4; CDR3nt: TGTGCCAGCAGCAAAACGGCGGTGGGGGGGGCTAAGAAAAACATTCAGTACTTC; CDR3aa: CASSKTAVGGAKKNIQYF
v_gene: TRBV27; abundance: many; d_gene: -; j_gene: TRBJ2-1; CDR3nt: TGTGCCAGCAGTTTATCAGGACGCCCCTACAATGAGCAGTTCTTC; CDR3aa: CASSLSGRPYNEQFF
v_gene: TRBV6-2/TRBV6-3; abundance: many; d_gene: TRBD1; j_gene: TRBJ2-1; CDR3nt: TGTGCCAGCAGTAACAGGGGTCGGTCCTACAATGAGCAGTTCTTC; CDR3aa: CASSNRGRSYNEQFF
v_gene: TRBV6-2/TRBV6-3; abundance: many; d_gene: -; j_gene: TRBJ2-7; CDR3nt: TGTGCCAGCAGTTACGCTGCGGGTTTGTACGAGCAGTACTTC; CDR3aa: CASSYAAGLYEQYF
v_gene: TRBV7-9; abundance: few; d_gene: TRBD1; j_gene: TRBJ2-7; CDR3nt: TGTGCCATTCTCCTTAGGGTTGGACAGGATTTCTGCGAGCAGTACTTC; CDR3aa: CAILLRVGQDFCEQYF